This is a list of T cell receptor beta chains from one sample in a study of preoperative IRX-2 immunotherapy in early breast cancer. Repertoires were generated with immunoSEQ multiplex PCR, while TCRdb's copy carries only in-frame clones and drops some. The sample carries under 25,000 clones, roughly 95% recorded once. Sequenced material: tumor tissue, taken after IRX-2 immunotherapy. The receptors were gathered from a human donor with breast cancer. Each CDR3 is given with its conserved first and last residue. A D gene is named only where the DNA matches it firmly. Clone size is stated in some rows and not others, as once, few, many or a class when expanded.

J gene: TRBJ1-5
V gene: TRBV19
D gene: .
clone size: .
CDR3 DNA: TGTGCCAGTAGCCTTACCACCGGGCCCCAGCATTTT
CDR3 protein: CASSLTTGPQHF

J gene: TRBJ1-4
V gene: TRBV5-1
D gene: .
clone size: .
CDR3 DNA: TGCGCCAGTGCGGAGACAGCAACTAATGAAAAACTGTTTTTT
CDR3 protein: CASAETATNEKLFF

J gene: TRBJ2-7
V gene: TRBV6-5
D gene: TRBD1
clone size: .
CDR3 DNA: TGTGCCAGCAGTTACACGACAGGGGGCTACGAGCAGTACTTC
CDR3 protein: CASSYTTGGYEQYF

J gene: TRBJ2-1
V gene: TRBV5-1
D gene: .
clone size: .
CDR3 DNA: TGCGCCAGCAGCTGGGGCTGGGACTTCGGCTCCTACAATGAGCAGTTCTTC
CDR3 protein: CASSWGWDFGSYNEQFF

J gene: TRBJ1-1
V gene: TRBV18
D gene: TRBD1
clone size: .
CDR3 DNA: TGTGCCAGCTCAGATGACAGGGCAACTGAAGCTTTCTTT
CDR3 protein: CASSDDRATEAFF

J gene: TRBJ1-6
V gene: TRBV21-1
D gene: .
clone size: .
CDR3 DNA: TGTGCCAGCAGCAAAGCCCGTGGATGGCGGCGGAGAGGAGGAGGCTCCTATAATTCACCCCTCCACTTT
CDR3 protein: CASSKARGWRRRGGGSYNSPLHF

J gene: TRBJ2-1
V gene: TRBV27
D gene: TRBD2
clone size: .
CDR3 DNA: TGTGCCAGCACGCCGCGACTAGCGGCCTACAATGAGCAGTTCTTC
CDR3 protein: CASTPRLAAYNEQFF

J gene: TRBJ2-2
V gene: TRBV7-3
D gene: TRBD2
clone size: .
CDR3 DNA: TGTGCCAGCAGCTCCCAGCCGGGACTAGCGGCCACCGGGGAGCTGTTTTTT
CDR3 protein: CASSSQPGLAATGELFF

J gene: TRBJ2-2
V gene: TRBV2
D gene: .
clone size: .
CDR3 DNA: TGTGCCAGCACAAAGTGGGGGGTGAACACCGGGGAGCTGTTTTTT
CDR3 protein: CASTKWGVNTGELFF

J gene: TRBJ1-2
V gene: TRBV23-1
D gene: .
clone size: .
CDR3 DNA: TGCGCCAGCAGTCAACCGGGGACACCGGCCCTAGGCTATGGCTACACCTTC
CDR3 protein: CASSQPGTPALGYGYTF

J gene: TRBJ2-2
V gene: TRBV10-1
D gene: .
clone size: .
CDR3 DNA: TGCGCCAGCAGCAGGGTCGACCGGGGGGAGCTGTTTTTT
CDR3 protein: CASSRVDRGELFF

J gene: TRBJ2-5
V gene: TRBV11-2
D gene: .
clone size: .
CDR3 DNA: TGTGCCAGCAAAGTCCGGCTAGAAGGGGAGACCCAGTACTTC
CDR3 protein: CASKVRLEGETQYF

J gene: TRBJ1-2
V gene: TRBV7-9
D gene: .
clone size: .
CDR3 DNA: TGTGCCAGCAGCTTGGACCTTGCTAACTATGGCTACACCTTC
CDR3 protein: CASSLDLANYGYTF

J gene: TRBJ2-7
V gene: TRBV7-7
D gene: .
clone size: .
CDR3 DNA: TGTGCTAGCAGCTATACCGCGACAGGACTTGCCTACGAGCAGTACTTC
CDR3 protein: CASSYTATGLAYEQYF

J gene: TRBJ1-1
V gene: TRBV7-2
D gene: .
clone size: .
CDR3 DNA: TGTGCCAGCACCTCCTTTCGGGCAGGGGCGTTCTTT
CDR3 protein: CASTSFRAGAFF

J gene: TRBJ2-1
V gene: TRBV5-1
D gene: .
clone size: .
CDR3 DNA: TGCGCCAGCAGCTTGGACGTCAGGGGAGGTGAGCAGTTCTTC
CDR3 protein: CASSLDVRGGEQFF

J gene: TRBJ1-6
V gene: TRBV6-4
D gene: TRBD1
clone size: .
CDR3 DNA: TGTGCCAGCAGTGATATAGGGACAGGGATGTCACCCCTCCACTTT
CDR3 protein: CASSDIGTGMSPLHF

J gene: TRBJ2-7
V gene: TRBV7-2
D gene: TRBD1
clone size: .
CDR3 DNA: TGTGCCAGCAGCTTAACCGGGACAGGGGGCGCCTCTCACGAGCAGTACTTC
CDR3 protein: CASSLTGTGGASHEQYF

J gene: TRBJ2-6
V gene: TRBV29-1
D gene: TRBD1
clone size: .
CDR3 DNA: TGCAGCGTGGAGGAAGACAGGGGGCGACGGGCCAACGTCCTGACTTTC
CDR3 protein: CSVEEDRGRRANVLTF

J gene: TRBJ2-5
V gene: TRBV5-1
D gene: .
clone size: .
CDR3 DNA: TGCGCCAGCGGGGGCGGTGGGGTCCATGAGACCCAGTACTTC
CDR3 protein: CASGGGGVHETQYF

J gene: TRBJ2-3
V gene: TRBV27
D gene: .
clone size: .
CDR3 DNA: TGTGCCAGCAGTTCTCGTACAGATACGCAGTATTTT
CDR3 protein: CASSSRTDTQYF

J gene: TRBJ2-5
V gene: TRBV5-4
D gene: TRBD2
clone size: .
CDR3 DNA: TGTGCCAGCAGCGGTACCGGGGGACTACCCCAAGAGACCCAGTACTTC
CDR3 protein: CASSGTGGLPQETQYF

J gene: TRBJ2-7
V gene: TRBV28
D gene: .
clone size: .
CDR3 DNA: TGTGCCAGCAGTTTCGTGGCGGCTAACTCCTACGAGCAGTACTTC
CDR3 protein: CASSFVAANSYEQYF

J gene: TRBJ1-2
V gene: TRBV6-8
D gene: .
clone size: .
CDR3 DNA: TGTGCCAGCCTCTTCGGTAGGGGGGCTGGGGCTGGAGGATATGGCTACACCTTC
CDR3 protein: CASLFGRGAGAGGYGYTF

J gene: TRBJ2-7
V gene: TRBV2
D gene: TRBD2
clone size: .
CDR3 DNA: TGTGCCAGCACCCCACTAGCGGGGACGTCCTACGAGCAGTACTTC
CDR3 protein: CASTPLAGTSYEQYF

J gene: TRBJ1-2
V gene: TRBV2
D gene: TRBD1
clone size: .
CDR3 DNA: TGTGCCAGCCGAGGGACAGCCTATGGCTACACCTTC
CDR3 protein: CASRGTAYGYTF

J gene: TRBJ1-2
V gene: TRBV4-3
D gene: .
clone size: .
CDR3 DNA: TGCGCCAGCAGCCAGGGGCGGGGCCTGGACTATGGCTACACCTTC
CDR3 protein: CASSQGRGLDYGYTF

J gene: TRBJ2-1
V gene: TRBV7-3
D gene: TRBD2
clone size: .
CDR3 DNA: TGTGCCAGCAGCTTAAGCAGGAGCGGGGGGGCTTCGGGGAATGAGCAGTTCTTC
CDR3 protein: CASSLSRSGGASGNEQFF

J gene: TRBJ1-1
V gene: TRBV9
D gene: .
clone size: .
CDR3 DNA: TGTGCCAGCACTTTATCCGCCGTGAACACTGAAGCTTTCTTT
CDR3 protein: CASTLSAVNTEAFF

J gene: TRBJ2-5
V gene: TRBV5-4
D gene: TRBD2
clone size: .
CDR3 DNA: TGTGCCAGCACCCCGGGGGGGGCTATAAATCAAGAGACCCAGTACTTC
CDR3 protein: CASTPGGAINQETQYF

J gene: TRBJ1-5
V gene: TRBV7-2
D gene: TRBD1
clone size: .
CDR3 DNA: TGTGCCAGCAGCTTAGGTTCAGGGGGGGAGTGGCCCCAGCATTTT
CDR3 protein: CASSLGSGGEWPQHF

J gene: TRBJ1-6
V gene: TRBV5-1
D gene: TRBD1
clone size: .
CDR3 DNA: TGCGCCAGCAGCGTTTATTCATCCGGGACAGGTGGTTCACCCCTCCACTTT
CDR3 protein: CASSVYSSGTGGSPLHF

J gene: TRBJ2-7
V gene: TRBV7-8
D gene: .
clone size: .
CDR3 DNA: TGTGCCAGCAGCTTAGCCGGGTCCACCTACGAGCAGTACTTC
CDR3 protein: CASSLAGSTYEQYF

J gene: TRBJ1-1
V gene: TRBV10-2
D gene: .
clone size: .
CDR3 DNA: TGCGCCAGCAAGAGGGATAACACTGAAGCTTTCTTT
CDR3 protein: CASKRDNTEAFF

J gene: TRBJ2-1
V gene: TRBV6-5
D gene: TRBD2
clone size: .
CDR3 DNA: TGTGCCAGTAAACAGCGGGGCTATGAGCAGTTCTTC
CDR3 protein: CASKQRGYEQFF

J gene: TRBJ2-2
V gene: TRBV7-8
D gene: TRBD1
clone size: .
CDR3 DNA: TGTGCCAGCAGGACAGGGGTCAACACCGGGGAGCTGTTTTTT
CDR3 protein: CASRTGVNTGELFF

J gene: TRBJ2-1
V gene: TRBV10-3
D gene: TRBD1
clone size: .
CDR3 DNA: TGTGCCATCAGTGAGTCGACAGGGAATGAGCAGTTCTTC
CDR3 protein: CAISESTGNEQFF

J gene: TRBJ1-1
V gene: TRBV30
D gene: .
clone size: .
CDR3 DNA: TGTGCCTGGAGTAAGGAGACCGGGACAGAAGCTTTCTTT
CDR3 protein: CAWSKETGTEAFF

J gene: TRBJ2-2
V gene: TRBV4-1
D gene: TRBD1
clone size: .
CDR3 DNA: TGCGCCAGCAGCCATCAAACCTACAGGGGAGCCGGCACCGGGGAGCTGTTTTTT
CDR3 protein: CASSHQTYRGAGTGELFF

J gene: TRBJ2-1
V gene: TRBV9
D gene: TRBD2
clone size: .
CDR3 DNA: TGTGCCAGCAGCGTTAGCGGGGATTACAATGAGCAGTTCTTC
CDR3 protein: CASSVSGDYNEQFF

J gene: TRBJ1-4
V gene: TRBV7-9
D gene: .
clone size: .
CDR3 DNA: TGTGCCAGCAGCCCGGGGGCAGGCTTTAATGAAAAACTGTTTTTT
CDR3 protein: CASSPGAGFNEKLFF

J gene: TRBJ2-2
V gene: TRBV7-2
D gene: TRBD1
clone size: .
CDR3 DNA: TGTGCCAGCAGCGGCAGGGGGCCCGGGGAGCTGTTTTTT
CDR3 protein: CASSGRGPGELFF

J gene: TRBJ2-3
V gene: TRBV5-4
D gene: TRBD2
clone size: .
CDR3 DNA: TGTGCCAGCAGCTTGGCCACTAGCGAAGCAGATACGCAGTATTTT
CDR3 protein: CASSLATSEADTQYF

J gene: TRBJ2-1
V gene: TRBV6-6
D gene: TRBD2
clone size: .
CDR3 DNA: TGTGCCAGCACGTCACTAGCGGGTACACAGTTCTTC
CDR3 protein: CASTSLAGTQFF

J gene: TRBJ2-5
V gene: TRBV7-3
D gene: .
clone size: .
CDR3 DNA: TGTGCCAGCAGCTTAGACAGACAAGAGACCCAGTACTTC
CDR3 protein: CASSLDRQETQYF

J gene: TRBJ1-1
V gene: TRBV7-3
D gene: .
clone size: .
CDR3 DNA: TGTGCCAGCAGCTATGGGGTAGGGGCTGAAGCTTTCTTT
CDR3 protein: CASSYGVGAEAFF

J gene: TRBJ2-5
V gene: TRBV7-6
D gene: .
clone size: .
CDR3 DNA: TGTGCCAGCAGCTCGCGGGGACCAAAAGAGACCCAGTACTTC
CDR3 protein: CASSSRGPKETQYF

J gene: TRBJ2-7
V gene: TRBV4-1
D gene: .
clone size: .
CDR3 DNA: TGCGCCAGCAGCCAAGAAGGGGGGACAAAATACGAGCAGTACTTC
CDR3 protein: CASSQEGGTKYEQYF

J gene: TRBJ2-7
V gene: TRBV10-1
D gene: TRBD2
clone size: .
CDR3 DNA: TGCGCCAGCAGTGACCCAAGCGGGGGGGTCCACGAGCAGTACTTC
CDR3 protein: CASSDPSGGVHEQYF

J gene: TRBJ1-1
V gene: TRBV19
D gene: .
clone size: .
CDR3 DNA: TGTGCCAGTGGTAGGAACACTGAAGCTTTCTTT
CDR3 protein: CASGRNTEAFF

J gene: TRBJ2-1
V gene: TRBV7-6
D gene: .
clone size: .
CDR3 DNA: TGTGCCAGCAGCGGCCACAATGAGCAGTTCTTC
CDR3 protein: CASSGHNEQFF

J gene: TRBJ2-1
V gene: TRBV19
D gene: TRBD2
clone size: .
CDR3 DNA: TGTGCCAGTAGTTCCCGGATTACTAGCGGGAGAGGGGGATACAATGAGCAGTTCTTC
CDR3 protein: CASSSRITSGRGGYNEQFF

J gene: TRBJ1-2
V gene: TRBV10-3
D gene: TRBD1
clone size: .
CDR3 DNA: TGTGCCATCAGTGAAACCGGGACAGGGCTTAGGAGCTACACCTTC
CDR3 protein: CAISETGTGLRSYTF

J gene: TRBJ2-5
V gene: TRBV7-9
D gene: TRBD2
clone size: .
CDR3 DNA: TGTGCCAGCAGCTTGCGGGGGTACCAAGAGACCCAGTACTTC
CDR3 protein: CASSLRGYQETQYF

J gene: TRBJ2-5
V gene: TRBV7-9
D gene: TRBD2
clone size: once
CDR3 DNA: TGTGCCAGCAGCCTACTAGCGGGCGATAAAGAGACCCAGTACTTC
CDR3 protein: CASSLLAGDKETQYF

J gene: TRBJ1-3
V gene: TRBV5-4
D gene: .
clone size: .
CDR3 DNA: TGTGCCAGCAGCTTGGGGACAGTGAGCACCACCATATATTTT
CDR3 protein: CASSLGTVSTTIYF

J gene: TRBJ2-1
V gene: TRBV6-4
D gene: TRBD2
clone size: .
CDR3 DNA: TGTGCCAGCAGTCGGACTAGCGGGAGGGCGGAGCAGTTCTTC
CDR3 protein: CASSRTSGRAEQFF